The 24 T cell receptor beta chains given below trace back to one sample, sequenced in a study of CD4 T cells in relation to SARS-CoV-2 and coronaviruses. Unexposed donor CD4+ T cells date from about 2010-2018, before the COVID-19 pandemic. The cells were cultured for under twelve days before CD4+ T cells were isolated. Their cognate antigens are unknown. Generated by immunoSEQ multiplex PCR, the TCRdb table keeps only in-frame clones and is missing some. The sample holds almost 20,000 clones, roughly 80% seen once. The sequencing input was CD4+ T cells from PBMCs, cultured in vitro. These receptor sequences come from a human donor in good health.

The gene calls are TRBV29-1 and TRBJ2-5; D is uncertain. The CDR3 is made up of 11 amino acids. V gave up 6 bases and J gave up 2 bases, with 7 bases separating them. CDR1 and CDR2 (germline): SQVTM, ANQGSEA. Here the CDR3 reads CSVRSQETQYF. The CDR3 DNA is TGCAGCGTACGGAGTCAAGAGACCCAGTACTTC.

The V gene is TRBV2, the J gene TRBJ1-4, with D hard to call. V lost 8 bases to trimming and J lost 8 bases, with 12 bases between them. CDR3 size: 12 residues. Germline V gene sequence: CDR1 SNHLY, CDR2 FYNNEI. The CDR3 DNA reads TGTGCCAGCCGAAGGACTTGGGAAAAACTGTTTTTT. Translating it yields CASRRTWEKLFF.

This clone appeared once. The chain uses TRBV11-3 and TRBJ2-7; 9 nucleotides match TRBD1. V was pared by 1 base and J by 5 bases, with 6 bases of the junction left unmatched. The CDR3 has 15 residues. Germline CDR1 SGHNT, CDR2 YENEEA. Here the CDR3 DNA reads TGTGCCAGCAGCTTAGGAGGGGACAGGGTGAACGAGCAGTACTTC. Amino acid sequence: CASSLGGDRVNEQYF.

The gene calls are TRBV7-2 and TRBJ2-2; D is undetermined. CDR3 size: 14 residues. From germline, CDR1 is SGHTA and CDR2 FQGNSA. Trimming stripped 7 bases from V and 4 bases from J, with 13 bases between. CDR3 sequence (DNA): TGTGCCAGCACCCTTTACCCCGGCACCGGGGAGCTGTTTTTT. Amino acids: CASTLYPGTGELFF. The full variable domain, completed using reference TRBV7-2 and TRBJ2-2, is GAGVSQSPSNKVTEKGKDVELRCDPISGHTALYWYRQSLGQGLEFLIYFQGNSAPDKSGLPSDRFSAERTGGSVSTLTIQRTQQEDSAVYLCASTLYPGTGELFFGEGSRLTVL.

This sequence joins TRBV9 and TRBJ2-4; D not certain. The CDR3 extends over 14 amino acids. Germline CDR1 SGDLS, CDR2 YYNGEE. The V gene lost 0 bases and the J gene lost 8 bases, with 12 bases spanning the gap. The CDR3 reads CASSVDSNLDIQYF. CDR3 nucleotides: TGTGCCAGCAGCGTAGACAGCAACCTTGACATTCAGTACTTC.

The J gene is TRBJ2-3, the V gene TRBV5-1; 9 bases line up with TRBD2. The CDR3 spans 15 residues. V shed 4 bases, J shed 3 bases, and the junction held 6 bases outside the gene matches. Germline V gene lookup returns CDR1 SGHRS and CDR2 YFSETQ. The CDR3 DNA sequence: TGCGCCAGCAGCCCAGGTAGCGGGAGTACAGATACGCAGTATTTT. Encoded protein: CASSPGSGSTDTQYF.

The CDR3 DNA sequence: TGCGCCAGCAGCCGAGAGACAGGCCCACCCTTCGATGGCTACACCTTC. Encoded protein: CASSRETGPPFDGYTF. The rearrangement uses TRBV4-3 and TRBJ1-2; maybe TRBD1 (6 bases). V gave up 4 bases and J gave up 6 bases, with 21 bases separating them. Germline CDR1 is LGHNA and CDR2 is YSLEER. The CDR3 is 16 amino acids.

The V gene is TRBV6-5, the J gene TRBJ2-1; 8 nucleotides line up with TRBD2. Per the germline V gene, CDR1 is MNHEY and CDR2 is SVGAGI. CDR3 length: 13 amino acids. V gave up 7 bases and J gave up 7 bases; unmatched junction bases: 6. The CDR3 DNA reads as TGTGCCAGCATGAGGGCTAGCGGGAATGAGCAGTTCTTC. It yields the protein CASMRASGNEQFF.

The V call is TRBV28, the J call TRBJ2-2; D is ambiguous. Trimming removed 9 bases from V and 0 bases from J, with 8 bases in between. Germline V gives CDR1 MDHEN, CDR2 SYDVKM. The CDR3 sequence is 13 residues long. The CDR3 loop is CASQVSNTGELFF. The CDR3 DNA is TGTGCCAGTCAGGTCTCGAACACCGGGGAGCTGTTTTTT.

The V gene is TRBV19, the J gene TRBJ1-2; D is uncertain. CDR1 LNHDA and CDR2 SQIVND come from the germline V gene (reference sequence). V was cut by 4 bases and J by 2 bases, with 11 bases left in between. This CDR3 has 14 amino acids. For the CDR3, the DNA is TGTGCCAGTAGTAGCGTACTGGGCAACTATGGCTACACCTTC. It yields the protein CASSSVLGNYGYTF. Based on the CDR3 plus reference TRBV19 and TRBJ1-2, the full variable domain is DGGITQSPKYLFRKEGQNVTLSCEQNLNHDAMYWYRQDPGQGLRLIYYSQIVNDFQKGDIAEGYSVSREKKESFPLTVTSAQKNPTAFYLCASSSVLGNYGYTFGSGTRLTVV.

The gene calls are TRBV5-1 and TRBJ1-1, with TRBD1 matching over 8 bases. The CDR3 runs to 16 residues. J was trimmed by 4 bases and V by 0 bases; bases with no gene match: 8. Germline-derived CDR1 and CDR2 are SGHRS and YFSETQ. For the CDR3, the DNA is TGCGCCAGCAGCTTGGATGACAGGGGACCAGCCACTGAAGCTTTCTTT. This codes for CASSLDDRGPATEAFF.

The chain carries TRBV6-5 and TRBJ2-7; TRBD2 matches 14 bases. CDR3 length: 15 amino acids. After removal of 5 bases from V and 3 bases from J, the junction contained 3 bases not matched to a gene. Germline assignment: CDR1 MNHEY and CDR2 SVGAGI. The CDR3 coding sequence is TGTGCCAGCAGTACTGGGACTAGCGGGAGCTACGAGCAGTACTTC. Translating gives CASSTGTSGSYEQYF.

The J gene is TRBJ1-6, the V gene TRBV3-1 (or the pseudogene TRBV3-2); 7 bases map to TRBD1. The V and J ends lost 7 bases and 11 bases, in that order; junction bases with no gene match: 11. CDR3 length: 14 amino acids. Germline V gene sequence: CDR1 LGHDT, CDR2 YNNKEL (reference sequence). In DNA, the CDR3 is TGTGCCAGCAACACCACTACAGGGGCCCCACCCCTCCACTTT. The encoded protein is CASNTTTGAPPLHF.

The chain links TRBV4-1 to TRBJ1-5; D remains unclear. Germline V gene sequence: CDR1 MGHRA, CDR2 YSYEKL. This CDR3 has 16 residues. V lost 2 bases to trimming and J lost 2 bases, with 13 bases between them. CDR3 nucleotides: TGCGCCAGCAGCCAAACGACCACAAGGGGCAATCAGCCCCAGCATTTT. Its protein product is CASSQTTTRGNQPQHF.

The chain couples TRBV7-9 to TRBJ2-3; tentatively, D is TRBD1 (6 bases). This CDR3 is 14 amino acids long. Germline lookup yields CDR1 SEHNR and CDR2 FQNEAQ (reference sequence). Trimming pared 3 bases from V and 2 bases from J, leaving 9 bases between. CDR3 sequence reads: CASSFDRSTDTQYF. Here the CDR3 DNA reads TGTGCCAGCAGCTTTGACAGGTCCACAGATACGCAGTATTTT.

The CDR3 DNA reads as TGTGCCAGCAGCGTAACCGGGACAGCCTACAATGAGCAGTTCTTC. Its protein is CASSVTGTAYNEQFF. The V and J genes are TRBV9 and TRBJ2-1; 7 bases fit TRBD1. This CDR3 is built from 15 residues. Germline trimming cut 1 base from V and 2 bases from J; bases unmatched to any gene: 3. Germline lookup yields CDR1 SGDLS and CDR2 YYNGEE.

This chain links TRBV5-1 with TRBJ2-3, with 8 positions matching TRBD1. The CDR3 has 14 residues. Germline values: CDR1 SGHRS, CDR2 YFSETQ. J lost 4 bases, V lost 4 bases, and 5 bases had no gene match. The CDR3 is CASSVIQGADTQYF. CDR3 nucleotide sequence: TGCGCCAGCAGCGTCATACAGGGGGCAGATACGCAGTATTTT.

The chain couples TRBV6-9 to TRBJ2-2; 9 bases are shared with TRBD2. CDR1 and CDR2 from the germline V gene are MNHGY and SVAAGI. The CDR3 is made up of 20 amino acids. V lost 5 bases and J lost 6; bases outside the gene matches: 22. In DNA, the CDR3 is TGTGCCAGCAGTCAGGTCTCGGGAGGGCCTAGCGGGATGGGGGCCGGGGAGCTGTTTTTT. This encodes CASSQVSGGPSGMGAGELFF.

The chain carries TRBV25-1 and TRBJ1-2; 8 bases align to TRBD1. V lost 5 bases and J lost 6; bases outside the gene matches: 8. There are 14 residues in the CDR3. The germline gives CDR1 MGHDK, CDR2 SYGVNS. The CDR3 sequence: CASSKPGTGNGYTF. In nucleotides, the CDR3 is TGTGCCAGCAGTAAGCCCGGGACAGGAAATGGCTACACCTTC.

The V and J genes are TRBV6-5 and TRBJ2-7; 8 positions match TRBD2. This CDR3 is built from 15 residues. CDR1 and CDR2 (germline): MNHEY, SVGAGI. V trimming: 0 bases; J trimming: 5 bases; junction bases outside the gene matches: 6. CDR3 in DNA: TGTGCCAGCAGTTACTCTAGCGGGGCGCCTGACGAGCAGTACTTC. It yields the protein CASSYSSGAPDEQYF.

V gene TRBV7-2 combines with J gene TRBJ2-4; 7 nucleotides agree with TRBD1. V lost 5 bases, J lost 1 base, and 8 bases stayed unmatched. This CDR3 region has 16 residues. Germline-derived CDR1 and CDR2 are SGHTA and FQGNSA. Here the CDR3 DNA reads TGTGCCAGCAGCGCGGACAGGATTGGGGCCAAAAACATTCAGTACTTC. Residues: CASSADRIGAKNIQYF.

This clone has a handful of counts. V usage is TRBV6-1 and J usage is TRBJ1-2; D is perhaps TRBD1 (5 bases). This CDR3 region has 17 residues. Trimming removed 0 bases from V and 5 bases from J, with 19 bases in between. Germline CDR1 MNHNS, CDR2 SASEGT. DNA of the CDR3: TGTGCCAGCAGTGAAGCGACCCCGGGGCGGACCCTGTATGGCTACACCTTC. Translating it yields CASSEATPGRTLYGYTF.

The chain combines TRBV10-3 with TRBJ1-2; D remains unclear. V was cut by 8 bases and J by 3 bases, with 13 bases left in between. The CDR3 sequence is 13 residues long. Germline V CDR1 and CDR2: ENHRY, SYGVKD. CDR3 coding DNA: TGTGCCATCTGGAGGGAGATGGACTATGGCTACACCTTC. Amino acids: CAIWREMDYGYTF.

This chain uses TRBV7-2 with TRBJ2-7; D is perhaps TRBD1 (6 bases). The CDR3 loop spans 13 amino acids. Germline V gene sequence: CDR1 SGHTA, CDR2 FQGNSA. V was shortened by 8 bases and J by 4 bases, with 15 bases between the two germline ends. The CDR3 nucleotides are TGTGCCAGCGGGACACCAGCCCGTTACGAGCAGTACTTC. It encodes CASGTPARYEQYF.